The 23 T cell receptor beta chains reported below all come from one sample, sequenced in a study of T-cell memory formation after mild COVID-19. MiXCR, applied by TCRdb to the 5' RACE reads, yields one record per CDR3 protein. The sample lists hundreds of thousands of distinct CDR3 sequences, 20% to 30% occurring once. Sequencing input: PBMCs or a T cell subset sorted from them (not recorded which). The receptors originated from an adult woman who had mild COVID-19 (a few samples of this study predate the infection). Cell type and time point are not known.

CDR3 coding DNA: TGTGCCAGCAGTGAAGCTTGGGGCGGCGACGGTAACACTGAAGCTTTCTTT. It codes for CASSEAWGGDGNTEAFF. The V and J genes are TRBV6-1 and TRBJ1-1; tentatively, D is TRBD1 (5 bases). The CDR3 runs to 17 residues. Germline-derived CDR1 and CDR2 are MNHNS and SASEGT. Trimming left V 0 bases short and J 2 bases short, with 16 bases between.

This clonotype was counted ten times or more. The genes are TRBV5-1 and TRBJ2-3; D is ambiguous. Trimming removed 4 bases at V and 0 bases at J, with 6 bases between. Germline CDR1 is SGHRS and CDR2 is YFSETQ. This CDR3 spans 13 amino acids. The chain's CDR3 is CASSVPSTDTQYF. The DNA for the CDR3 is TGCGCCAGCAGCGTCCCCAGCACAGATACGCAGTATTTT.

A few counts support this clonotype. This rearrangement joins TRBV10-3 to TRBJ2-3, with D perhaps TRBD2 (5 bases). Trimming stripped 0 bases from V and 3 bases from J, with 7 bases between. Germline loops: CDR1 ENHRY, CDR2 SYGVKD. The CDR3 has 14 amino acids. CDR3 region: CAISESGVTDTQYF. The CDR3 coding sequence is TGTGCCATCAGTGAGTCGGGAGTTACAGATACGCAGTATTTT.

The V call is TRBV7-6, the J call TRBJ1-1; D unresolved. This CDR3 has 14 residues. The germline V gene has CDR1 SGHVS and CDR2 FNYEAQ. The germline V and J ends were trimmed by 1 base and 3 bases, with 9 bases remaining between them. CDR3 in DNA: TGTGCCAGCAGCTTAGGGCCCCTTCACACTGAAGCTTTCTTT. Translating gives CASSLGPLHTEAFF.

The CDR3 spells CASSLSVVASGRDEQFF. Here the CDR3 DNA reads TGTGCCAGCAGCTTATCGGTTGTGGCTAGCGGGAGGGATGAGCAGTTCTTC. The rearrangement joins TRBV7-6 to TRBJ2-1; 12 positions agree with TRBD2. Trimming cost V 2 bases and J 8 bases; bases outside gene matches: 10. Germline V gives CDR1 SGHVS, CDR2 FNYEAQ. The CDR3 has 17 amino acids.

The rearrangement joins TRBV29-1 to TRBJ2-7, with D perhaps given as TRBD1 or TRBD2 (6 bases each). Trimming pared 1 base from V and 3 bases from J, leaving 13 bases between. CDR3 length: 14 residues. The germline V gene encodes CDR1 SQVTM and CDR2 ANQGSEA. The CDR3 here is CSVEGAEGHYEQYF. As DNA, the CDR3 is TGCAGCGTTGAAGGGGCGGAGGGACACTACGAGCAGTACTTC.

The count of this clonotype is one. The chain uses TRBV25-1 and TRBJ2-3; TRBD2 agrees at 7 bases. The germline gives CDR1 MGHDK, CDR2 SYGVNS. The CDR3 has 15 amino acids. The ends lost 1 base at V and 4 bases at J; junction bases unmatched: 5. Here the CDR3 reads CASSEWSGGADTQYF. The CDR3 nucleotides read TGTGCCAGCAGTGAATGGTCGGGAGGCGCAGATACGCAGTATTTT.

The rearrangement links TRBV24-1 to TRBJ2-5; weak D call: TRBD1 (5 bases). Trimming pared 4 bases from V and 2 bases from J, leaving 13 bases between. Germline CDR1 reads KGHDR; CDR2 reads SFDVKD. The length of the CDR3 is 15 residues. The CDR3, as DNA: TGTGCCACCAGTGACACGGTGGGGCATCAAGAGACCCAGTACTTC. This gives the protein CATSDTVGHQETQYF.

The genes are TRBV20-1 and TRBJ1-6; the D gene is possibly TRBD1 (5 bases). This CDR3 spans 14 amino acids. CDR1 and CDR2 (germline): DFQATT, SNEGSKA (reference sequence). V gave up 3 bases and J gave up 10 bases, with 16 bases separating them. CDR3 bases: TGCAGTGCTAGTTCGGGGACCAGCTCATCACCCCTCCACTTT. It translates to CSASSGTSSSPLHF.

The genes are TRBV7-2 and TRBJ2-5, with no clear D. Deletions cut 5 bases from V and 5 bases from J, with 18 bases between. The CDR3 totals 15 residues. The germline V gene has CDR1 SGHTA and CDR2 FQGNSA. The CDR3 DNA follows: TGTGCCAGCAGCCCAGGCGGCACCCGAACGGAGACCCAGTACTTC. As protein: CASSPGGTRTETQYF.

V gene TRBV14 combines with J gene TRBJ2-2; tentative D call: TRBD1 (6 bases). Deletions cut 2 bases from V and 0 bases from J, with 13 bases between. The germline V gene encodes CDR1 SGHDN and CDR2 FVKESK. The CDR3 loop spans 17 amino acids. In DNA, the CDR3 is TGTGCCAGCAGCCAAAATCCGACAGGTCCGAACACCGGGGAGCTGTTTTTT. This gives the protein CASSQNPTGPNTGELFF.

This chain connects TRBV5-1 to TRBJ1-1; 8 bases fit TRBD1. Trimming cost V 3 bases and J 5 bases; bases outside gene matches: 15. The CDR3 spans 17 residues. Looked up from germline, CDR1 is SGHRS and CDR2 is YFSETQ. The CDR3 loop reads CASSSPNRTGRGTEAFF. CDR3 coding DNA: TGCGCCAGCAGCTCCCCTAACCGGACAGGGAGAGGGACTGAAGCTTTCTTT.

The CDR3 bases are TGCAGCGTTGACCCCTTCTCCGGGACTAGCGGGAGAAATCCCTCTGGGGCCAACGTCCTGACTTTC. It is translated as CSVDPFSGTSGRNPSGANVLTF. The chain joins TRBV29-1 to TRBJ2-6, with 14 nucleotides matching TRBD2. Per the germline V gene, CDR1 is SQVTM and CDR2 is ANQGSEA. J lost 0 bases, V lost 3 bases, and 16 bases had no gene match. This CDR3 contains 22 residues.

This clonotype was found a few times. The chain couples TRBV20-1 to TRBJ2-3; 8 bases align to TRBD2. V shed 6 bases and J 2 bases; nucleotides not matched to a gene: 16. From germline, CDR1 is DFQATT and CDR2 SNEGSKA (reference sequence). The CDR3 contains 17 residues. The CDR3 sequence is CSAVPRSGGITTDTQYF. Written as DNA, the CDR3 is TGCAGTGCAGTACCCCGAAGCGGGGGAATTACCACAGATACGCAGTATTTT.

The chain recombines TRBV6-2 or TRBV6-3 with TRBJ2-7; D gene uncertain. This CDR3 contains 14 residues. Germline CDR1 reads MNHEY; CDR2 reads SVGEGT. V lost 7 bases, J lost 4 bases, and 17 bases lay in between. The CDR3 protein is CASTPGFPLYEQYF. The CDR3 DNA reads TGTGCCAGCACCCCAGGCTTTCCCCTTTACGAGCAGTACTTC.

Regarding this clonotype: This may stem from a read error, because a much larger clone lies one nucleotide away. CDR3 protein: CATRSHGTFPGELFF. The DNA of the CDR3 is TGTGCCACCAGGAGCCACGGGACATTCCCCGGGGAGCTGTTTTTT. The chain uses TRBV24-1 and TRBJ2-2; TRBD1 might be the D (6 bases). The CDR3 runs to 15 residues. Trimming pared 7 bases from V and 6 bases from J, leaving 17 bases between. CDR1 and CDR2 (germline): KGHDR, SFDVKD.

The rearrangement joins TRBV7-8 to TRBJ1-5; 9 nucleotides align to TRBD1. The CDR3 is 17 residues long. With V trimmed by 4 bases and J by 0 bases, 7 bases remained unmatched. Looked up from germline, CDR1 is SGHVS and CDR2 is FQNEAQ. The CDR3 sequence: CASSSRTGANSNQPQHF. CDR3 in DNA: TGTGCCAGCAGCTCCCGGACAGGGGCGAATAGCAATCAGCCCCAGCATTTT.

The chain links TRBV19 to TRBJ1-2; D is ambiguous. Per germline, CDR1 LNHDA and CDR2 SQIVND (reference sequence). CDR3 length: 14 residues. The V end lost 0 bases, the J end lost 5 bases, and 10 bases lay between the germline ends. The CDR3 reads CASSIDEALYGYTF. The CDR3 DNA follows: TGTGCCAGTAGTATAGATGAGGCCTTATATGGCTACACCTTC.

The chain employs TRBV2 and TRBJ2-1, with a weak D call TRBD2 (6 bases). V was shortened by 6 bases and J by 11 bases, with 11 bases between the two germline ends. CDR1 SNHLY and CDR2 FYNNEI come from the germline V gene. The length of the CDR3 is 11 residues. CDR3 region: CASRGGGKQFF. The CDR3 DNA reads TGTGCCAGCAGGGGGGGTGGGAAGCAGTTCTTC.

CDR3 loop: CASSPGTLWVNEQFF. The CDR3 bases are TGCGCCAGCAGCCCAGGGACTCTTTGGGTCAATGAGCAGTTCTTC. The J gene is TRBJ2-1, the V gene TRBV4-3; D possibly corresponds to TRBD2 (6 bases). The V gene lost 4 bases and the J gene lost 6 bases, with 16 bases spanning the gap. The germline CDR1 and CDR2 sequences are LGHNA and YSLEER. The CDR3 is 15 amino acids.

This clonotype occurred a few times. The chain combines TRBV7-9 with TRBJ2-7; a weak D match, TRBD1 (6 bases). With 3 bases removed from V and 3 bases from J, the gap between germline ends came to 9 bases. The germline V gene encodes CDR1 SEHNR and CDR2 FQNEAQ (reference sequence). The CDR3 sequence is 13 residues long. This CDR3 is CASSFTGNYEQYF. CDR3 in DNA: TGTGCCAGCAGCTTCACAGGGAACTACGAGCAGTACTTC.

This chain uses TRBV2 with TRBJ1-1, with 7 bases aligning to TRBD1. The germline gives CDR1 SNHLY, CDR2 FYNNEI. The length of the CDR3 is 12 residues. The J segment lost 4 bases and the V segment lost 7 bases, leaving 3 bases of the junction unmatched. The chain's CDR3 is CASTGGRTEAFF. Written as DNA, the CDR3 is TGTGCCAGCACAGGGGGTCGCACTGAAGCTTTCTTT.

Details on this clonotype: Compared with germline, one end of the junction differs, possibly owing to a read error. J is TRBJ1-1 and V is TRBV15; 7 bases are shared with TRBD1. CDR3 size: 11 residues. Germline lookup yields CDR1 LNHNV and CDR2 YYDKDF (reference sequence). CDR3 in amino acids: CASRDRGEAFF. Written as DNA, the CDR3 is TGTGCCTCCAGGGACAGAGGTGAAGCTTTCTTT. Full variable domain (outside the CDR3, taken from reference TRBV15 and TRBJ1-1): DAMVIQNPRYQVTQFGKPVTLSCSQTLNHNVMYWYQQKSSQAPKLLFHYYDKDFNNEADTPDNFQSRRPNTSFCFLDIRSPGLGDTAMYLCASRDRGEAFFGQGTRLTVV.